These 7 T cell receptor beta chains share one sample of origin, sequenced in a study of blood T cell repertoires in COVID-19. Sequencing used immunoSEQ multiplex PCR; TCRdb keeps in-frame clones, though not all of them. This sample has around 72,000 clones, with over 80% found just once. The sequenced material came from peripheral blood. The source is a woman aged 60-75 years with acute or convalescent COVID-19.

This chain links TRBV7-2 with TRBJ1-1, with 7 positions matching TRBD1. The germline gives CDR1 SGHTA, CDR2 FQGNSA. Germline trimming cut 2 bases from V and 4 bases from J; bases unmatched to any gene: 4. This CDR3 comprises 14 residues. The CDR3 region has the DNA TGTGCCAGCAGCTTACAGGGGGGCGGCACTGAAGCTTTCTTT. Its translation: CASSLQGGGTEAFF. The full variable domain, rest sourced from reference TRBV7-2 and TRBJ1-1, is GAGVSQSPSNKVTEKGKDVELRCDPISGHTALYWYRQSLGQGLEFLIYFQGNSAPDKSGLPSDRFSAERTGGSVSTLTIQRTQQEDSAVYLCASSLQGGGTEAFFGQGTRLTVV.

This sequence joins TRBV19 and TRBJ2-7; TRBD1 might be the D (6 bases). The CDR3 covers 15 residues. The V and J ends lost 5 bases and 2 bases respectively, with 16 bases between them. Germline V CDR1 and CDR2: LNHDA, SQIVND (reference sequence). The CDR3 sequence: CASSYRDLGPYEQYF. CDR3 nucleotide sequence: TGTGCCAGTAGTTACAGGGATTTGGGCCCCTACGAGCAGTACTTC. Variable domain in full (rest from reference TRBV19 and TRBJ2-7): DGGITQSPKYLFRKEGQNVTLSCEQNLNHDAMYWYRQDPGQGLRLIYYSQIVNDFQKGDIAEGYSVSREKKESFPLTVTSAQKNPTAFYLCASSYRDLGPYEQYFGPGTRLTVT.

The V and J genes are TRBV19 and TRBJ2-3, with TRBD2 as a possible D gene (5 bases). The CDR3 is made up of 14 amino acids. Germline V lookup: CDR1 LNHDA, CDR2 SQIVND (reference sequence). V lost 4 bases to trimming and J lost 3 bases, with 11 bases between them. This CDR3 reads CASSKVGRTDTQYF. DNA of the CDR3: TGTGCCAGTAGTAAGGTGGGGAGAACAGATACGCAGTATTTT.

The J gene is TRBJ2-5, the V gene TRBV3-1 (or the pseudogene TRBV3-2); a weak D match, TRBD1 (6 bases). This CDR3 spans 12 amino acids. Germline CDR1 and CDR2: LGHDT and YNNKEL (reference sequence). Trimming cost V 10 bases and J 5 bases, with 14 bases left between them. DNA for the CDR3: TGTGCCACCTCAGGGGCGGATGAGACCCAGTACTTC. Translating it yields CATSGADETQYF.

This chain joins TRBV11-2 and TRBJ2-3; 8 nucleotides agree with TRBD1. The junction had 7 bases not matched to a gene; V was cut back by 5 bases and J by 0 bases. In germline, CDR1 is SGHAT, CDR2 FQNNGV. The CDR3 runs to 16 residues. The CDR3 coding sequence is TGTGCCAGCAGCCCTTGGGGACAGGCTAGCACAGATACGCAGTATTTT. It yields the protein CASSPWGQASTDTQYF.

Written as DNA, the CDR3 is TGTGCCAGCAGTGAGAGCTCTGGGGCCAACGTCCTGACTTTC. Protein sequence: CASSESSGANVLTF. The rearrangement joins TRBV6-1 to TRBJ2-6; D ambiguous. V was clipped by 3 bases and J by 0 bases, with 3 bases between them. Germline V lookup: CDR1 MNHNS, CDR2 SASEGT. The CDR3 loop spans 14 amino acids.

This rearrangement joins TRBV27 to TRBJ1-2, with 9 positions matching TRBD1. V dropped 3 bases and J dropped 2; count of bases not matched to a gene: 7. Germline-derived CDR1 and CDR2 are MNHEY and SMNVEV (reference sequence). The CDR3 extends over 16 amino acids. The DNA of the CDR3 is TGTGCCAGCAGTTTTGGGCCGGGACAGGGAAACTATGGCTACACCTTC. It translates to CASSFGPGQGNYGYTF.